The subject of this entry is one T cell receptor beta chain. Its antigen is as yet unknown. This could be a read error, since a much larger clone is one nucleotide away. The CDR3 contains 14 residues. V gave up 5 bases and J gave up 9 bases; unmatched junction bases: 7. CDR1 and CDR2 (germline): LNHDA, SQIVND (reference sequence). This specimen belongs to a study of CD8+CD57+ T cells in acquired aplastic anemia. CD8+CD57+ cell expansion had been shown by flow cytometry in patients chosen for sequencing. Each patient carried a diagnosis of severe acquired aplastic anemia. Blood sampling was performed on the patients, and none of them had received therapy by then. TCR beta VDJ and CDR3 profiling used genomic DNA as template. MiXCR was run by TCRdb on the reads, yielding one entry per CDR3 protein. The sample lists roughly 500,000 distinct CDR3 sequences, 25% to 40% occurring once. Broader study findings: The CD8+ Simpson's diversity of patients and controls was not significantly different. There were approximately 27 CD8+ CDR3 sequences that occurred in both patients and controls.

The sample comprised sorted CD4+, CD8+, or CD8+CD57+ T cells (not recorded which) from PBMCs. The gene calls are TRBV19 and TRBJ2-1; 10 bases line up with TRBD1. This TCR derives from a human donor with aplastic anemia. The CDR3, as DNA: TGTGCCAGTAGTCCAGACAGGGGGCAGGGTGAGCAGTTCTTC. Translation gives CASSPDRGQGEQFF.